This T cell receptor beta chain was recorded in a study of post-analysis software for immune sequencing data. The wider study: Clinical courses comprised relapsing-remitting, secondary progressive and progressive-relapsing multiple sclerosis.

Study findings and constraints: Multiple sclerosis patients showed significantly lower normalized Chao1 diversity than controls did. Patients used five TRBV segments, including TRBV5-6, TRBV5-1 and TRBV20-1, more often than controls. Those samples that were prepared in the same batch co-clustered strongly by F measure.

The J segment lost 1 base and the V segment lost 0 bases, leaving 2 bases of the junction unmatched. The CDR3 runs 15 residues. Germline V gene lookup returns CDR1 SGHRS and CDR2 YFSETQ. Unique molecular identifiers had been added to the TCR beta cDNA libraries. cDNA molecules numbering about 470,000 came from roughly 1.1 to 9.2 million T cells. TCRdb reanalysed the PCR reads using MiXCR and keeps one entry per CDR3 protein. The sample carries approximately 440,000 distinct CDR3 sequences, around 40% recorded once. About this clonotype: Antigen specificity is unknown.

V gene TRBV5-1 combines with J gene TRBJ2-7; 9 positions match TRBD1. The receptor was isolated from a girl aged 10-17 years with multiple sclerosis. Material for sequencing was blood. In DNA, the CDR3 is TGCGCCAGCAGCTTGGGGGACAGGGAGTCCTACGAGCAGTACTTC. Translated, it gives CASSLGDRESYEQYF. Full variable domain (rest looked up from reference TRBV5-1 and TRBJ2-7): KAGVTQTPRYLIKTRGQQVTLSCSPISGHRSVSWYQQTPGQGLQFLFEYFSETQRNKGNFPGRFSGRQFSNSRSEMNVSTLELGDSALYLCASSLGDRESYEQYFGPGTRLTVT.